This TCR beta chain was recovered during a study of OX40 agonist ivuxolimab in advanced cancers. Study summary: Hepatocellular carcinoma, melanoma, renal cell or head and neck cancer affected the dose-escalation patients. Notes on the study in general: Expanded clones tended on average to be more numerous among CD8+ T cells than CD4+. There was clonal expansion of CD4+ and CD8+ blood T cells by week 6 at 0.1 to 3.0 mg/kg.

There are 15 residues in the CDR3. V gave up 4 bases and J gave up 1 base; unmatched junction bases: 4. The germline gives CDR1 SNHLY, CDR2 FYNNEI. Here immunoSEQ multiplex PCR was the method, and the copy in TCRdb shows in-frame clones only, minus some. The repertoire holds 50,000 to 85,000 clones, with 85% as singletons. Concerning this clone itself: Antigen unknown.

Sampled blood was obtained at baseline, cycle 4 day 1, and cycle 7 day 1. V is TRBV2 and J is TRBJ2-3, with TRBD2 matching over 8 bases. The specimen comprised CD4+ or CD8+ T cells sorted from blood, sampled in a trial of the OX40 agonist ivuxolimab. The sequence derives from an adult with an advanced solid tumor such as melanoma, head and neck, liver or kidney cancer. This CDR3 is CASSGISGGTDTQYF. In nucleotides, the CDR3 is TGTGCCAGCAGTGGTATTAGCGGGGGCACAGATACGCAGTATTTT.